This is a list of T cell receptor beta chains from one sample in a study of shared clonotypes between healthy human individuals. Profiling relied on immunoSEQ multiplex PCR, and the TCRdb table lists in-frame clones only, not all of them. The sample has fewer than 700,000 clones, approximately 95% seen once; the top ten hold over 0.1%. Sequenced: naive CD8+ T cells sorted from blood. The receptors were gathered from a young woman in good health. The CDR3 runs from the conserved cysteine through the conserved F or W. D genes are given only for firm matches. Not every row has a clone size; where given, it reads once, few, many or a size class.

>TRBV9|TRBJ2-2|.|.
CASSAPSSGRGELFF
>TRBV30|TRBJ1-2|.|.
CAGGGPVGYGYTF
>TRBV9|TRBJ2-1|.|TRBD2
CASLVSAAGLATLAEQFF
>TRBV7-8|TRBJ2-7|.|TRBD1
CASSSGTGDYEQYF
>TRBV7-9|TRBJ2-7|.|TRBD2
CASTASGTYEQYF
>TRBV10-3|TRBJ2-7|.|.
CAISESPTYEQYF
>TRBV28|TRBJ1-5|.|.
CASSLGAISNQPQHF
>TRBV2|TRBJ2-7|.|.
CASSEGRTYEQYF
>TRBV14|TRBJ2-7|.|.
CASSHEWRDEQYF
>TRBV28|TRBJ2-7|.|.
CASSPYSRSYEQYF
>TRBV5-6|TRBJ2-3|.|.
CASSTTDTQYF
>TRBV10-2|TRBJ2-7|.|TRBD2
CASAGLAVNYEQYF
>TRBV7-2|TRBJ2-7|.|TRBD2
CASSHERGRAPYEQYF
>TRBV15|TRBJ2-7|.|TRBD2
CATSRSGLAWDEQYF
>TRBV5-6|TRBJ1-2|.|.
CASSLIPSLGAYGYTF
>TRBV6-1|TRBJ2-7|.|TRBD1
CASSPSGQGPLEQYF
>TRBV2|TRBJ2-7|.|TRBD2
CASSGAGGPDEQYF
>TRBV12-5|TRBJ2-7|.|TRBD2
CASGLVLAGGLASYEQYF
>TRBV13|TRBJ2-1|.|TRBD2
CASSRPGGDEQFF
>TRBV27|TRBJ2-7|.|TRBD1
CASAGQGVSEQYF
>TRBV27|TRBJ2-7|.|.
CASSFQGSSNEQYF
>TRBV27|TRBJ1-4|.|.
CASSLAAEGTNEKLFF
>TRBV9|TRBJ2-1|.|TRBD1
CASSWDSSDNEQFF
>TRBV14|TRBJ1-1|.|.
CASSQGQDSMNTEAFF
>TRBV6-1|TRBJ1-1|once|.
CASSVGTRWEAFF
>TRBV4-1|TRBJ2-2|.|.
CASSWGLSNTGELFF
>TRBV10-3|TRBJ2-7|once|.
CAISADPPNYEQYF
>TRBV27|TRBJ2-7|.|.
CASSGRGDYEQYF
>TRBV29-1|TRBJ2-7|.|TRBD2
CSVGGGGSYEQYF
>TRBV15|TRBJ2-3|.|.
CATSREGVQDTQYF
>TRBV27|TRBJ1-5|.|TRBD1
CASSRVAGTGQPQHF
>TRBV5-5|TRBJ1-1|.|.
CASSLTQLMNTEAFF
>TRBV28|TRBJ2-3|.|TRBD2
CASSPGLVGGLGPTDTQYF
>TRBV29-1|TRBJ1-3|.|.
CSVEKRVVGSGNTIYF
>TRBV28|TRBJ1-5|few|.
CASVDLINQPQHF
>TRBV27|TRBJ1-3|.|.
CASRNGYSGNTIYF